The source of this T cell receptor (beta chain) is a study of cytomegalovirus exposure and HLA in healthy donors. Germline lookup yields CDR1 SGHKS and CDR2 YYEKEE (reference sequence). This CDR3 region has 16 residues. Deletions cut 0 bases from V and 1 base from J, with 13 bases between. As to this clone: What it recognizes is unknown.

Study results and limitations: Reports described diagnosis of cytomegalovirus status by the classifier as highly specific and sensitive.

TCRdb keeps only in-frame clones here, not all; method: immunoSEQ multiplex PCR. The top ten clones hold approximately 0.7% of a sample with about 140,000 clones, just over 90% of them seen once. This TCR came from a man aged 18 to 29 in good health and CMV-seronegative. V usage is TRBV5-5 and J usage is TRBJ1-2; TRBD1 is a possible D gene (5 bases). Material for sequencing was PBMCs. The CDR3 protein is CASSLDPGGINYGYTF. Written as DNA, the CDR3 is TGTGCCAGCAGCTTGGATCCGGGGGGAATTAACTATGGCTACACCTTC.